This TCR beta chain was captured by sequencing in a study of cytomegalovirus exposure and HLA in healthy donors. This CDR3 region has 15 residues. CDR1 is SGDLS and CDR2 is YYNGEE in the germline V gene. The V segment lost 4 bases and the J segment 4 bases; nucleotides outside the gene matches: 8. The PCR ran on 60 Vbeta and 13 Jbeta primers. Using immunoSEQ multiplex PCR, the repertoire was profiled, and TCRdb retains in-frame clones only, with some absent. The repertoire holds 200,000 to 250,000 clones, with over 70% as singletons. The sequence derives from a woman aged 60-75 years in good health and CMV-seropositive. Sequences were obtained from PBMCs. The gene calls are TRBV9 and TRBJ2-3; 8 bases align to TRBD2. The CDR3 loop is CASSLQAGAPDTQYF. CDR3 coding DNA: TGTGCCAGCAGCCTCCAAGCGGGAGCGCCAGATACGCAGTATTTT.